These T cell receptor beta chains were read from a single sample in a study of cytomegalovirus exposure and HLA in healthy donors. Using immunoSEQ multiplex PCR, the repertoire was profiled, and TCRdb retains in-frame clones only, with some absent. The sample has about 130,000 clones; roughly 84% are singletons. Sequencing input: PBMCs. These receptors were taken from a man over 45 in good health and CMV-seronegative. The CDR3 runs from the conserved cysteine through the conserved F or W. Fields, in order: clone size, J gene, V gene, D gene, CDR3 protein, CDR3 DNA. A D gene is named only where the DNA matches it firmly. Size tells how often a clone was seen (once, few, many) or the class of an expanded clone, and some rows leave it out.

size: few; J: TRBJ2-3; V: TRBV5-1; D: TRBD2; CDR3: CASSREVDTQYF; DNA: TGCGCCAGCAGCCGGGAGGTAGATACGCAGTATTTT
size: NA; J: TRBJ1-1; V: TRBV5-1; D: TRBD1; CDR3: CASSVGTGGDTEAFF; DNA: TGCGCCAGCAGCGTGGGGACAGGGGGAGACACTGAAGCTTTCTTT
size: NA; J: TRBJ2-7; V: TRBV19; D: NA; CDR3: CASSSDLENEQYF; DNA: TGTGCCAGTAGTAGTGACCTAGAAAACGAGCAGTACTTC
size: NA; J: TRBJ2-1; V: TRBV10-1; D: TRBD2; CDR3: CASRVRGGGRDEQFF; DNA: TGCGCCAGCAGGGTGCGGGGCGGGGGGCGAGATGAGCAGTTCTTC
size: NA; J: TRBJ2-7; V: TRBV27; D: TRBD1; CDR3: CATQIARTGTKWGEQYF; DNA: TGTGCCACCCAAATTGCAAGGACAGGCACGAAGTGGGGCGAGCAGTACTTC
size: NA; J: TRBJ2-5; V: TRBV5-1; D: TRBD1; CDR3: CASSAGTGQETQYF; DNA: TGCGCCAGCAGCGCCGGGACAGGTCAAGAGACCCAGTACTTC
size: NA; J: TRBJ2-1; V: TRBV7-9; D: NA; CDR3: CASSLSFTSSYNEQFF; DNA: TGTGCCAGCAGCTTATCTTTTACAAGCTCCTACAATGAGCAGTTCTTC
size: NA; J: TRBJ1-6; V: TRBV6-5; D: NA; CDR3: CASSYTAGTGSSPLHF; DNA: TGTGCCAGCAGTTACACGGCCGGTACAGGTAGCTCACCCCTCCACTTT
size: NA; J: TRBJ2-1; V: TRBV5-4; D: NA; CDR3: CASSHDSLNEQFF; DNA: TGTGCCAGCAGCCACGACTCCCTCAATGAGCAGTTCTTC
size: NA; J: TRBJ1-1; V: TRBV5-1; D: TRBD1; CDR3: CASSRNRGTNTEAFF; DNA: TGCGCCAGCAGCCGGAACAGGGGTACGAACACTGAAGCTTTCTTT
size: NA; J: TRBJ2-2; V: TRBV23-1; D: TRBD1; CDR3: CASSQGRGMKKDRGRCRTGELFF; DNA: TGCGCCAGCAGTCAAGGCCGGGGGATGAAAAAGGACAGGGGGCGTTGCCGAACCGGGGAGCTGTTTTTT
size: once; J: TRBJ2-1; V: TRBV5-4; D: TRBD2; CDR3: CASSLGLAGGNEQFF; DNA: TGTGCCAGCAGCTTGGGACTAGCGGGGGGCAATGAGCAGTTCTTC
size: NA; J: TRBJ2-7; V: TRBV5-1; D: NA; CDR3: CASSLELGHRLYF; DNA: TGCGCCAGCAGCTTGGAGTTGGGACACCGTTTGTACTTC
size: NA; J: TRBJ1-1; V: TRBV30; D: NA; CDR3: CAWSVGAGTEAFF; DNA: TGTGCCTGGAGTGTGGGGGCGGGCACTGAAGCTTTCTTT
size: NA; J: TRBJ1-3; V: TRBV6-6; D: TRBD1; CDR3: CASGQGGSGNTIYF; DNA: TGTGCCAGCGGACAGGGAGGGTCCGGAAACACCATATATTTT
size: NA; J: TRBJ2-1; V: TRBV10-3; D: TRBD2; CDR3: CASGTSEYNEQFF; DNA: TGTGCCTCAGGGACTAGCGAGTACAATGAGCAGTTCTTC
size: NA; J: TRBJ1-4; V: TRBV5-8; D: NA; CDR3: CASSLVKSPTTNEKLFF; DNA: TGTGCCAGCAGCTTGGTGAAGAGCCCCACAACTAATGAAAAACTGTTTTTT
size: once; J: TRBJ2-5; V: TRBV9; D: TRBD2; CDR3: CASSVVGGNQETQYF; DNA: TGTGCCAGCAGCGTTGTGGGGGGGAACCAAGAGACCCAGTACTTC
size: NA; J: TRBJ1-2; V: TRBV6-5; D: NA; CDR3: CASRQAGGTYGYTF; DNA: TGTGCCAGCAGACAGGCGGGGGGAACCTATGGCTACACCTTC
size: NA; J: TRBJ2-1; V: TRBV4-1; D: NA; CDR3: CASSQDRGGNEQFF; DNA: TGCGCCAGCAGCCAAGATAGGGGGGGTAATGAGCAGTTCTTC
size: few; J: TRBJ1-2; V: TRBV25-1; D: NA; CDR3: CASSGQGNYGYTF; DNA: TGTGCCAGCAGTGGGCAGGGGAACTATGGCTACACCTTC